The present TCR beta chain was sequenced within a study of technical replicates of blood from a handful of donors. Repertoires were generated with immunoSEQ multiplex PCR, while TCRdb's copy carries only in-frame clones and drops some. The sample has about 62,000 clones; around 87% are singletons. CDR1 and CDR2 (germline): MNHEY, SVGAGI. This CDR3 comprises 14 residues. The V and J ends lost 0 bases and 8 bases respectively, with 11 bases between them. This clone was counted once. The sequence was collected from a human donor in good health. Some clones in this sample may be carry-over from other donors' samples. The sample was PBMCs. This chain joins TRBV6-5 and TRBJ2-1; D possibly corresponds to TRBD2 (6 bases). CDR3 in DNA: TGTGCCAGCAGTTACTCGGCGGCTAGCGATGAGCAGTTCTTC. It translates to CASSYSAASDEQFF.